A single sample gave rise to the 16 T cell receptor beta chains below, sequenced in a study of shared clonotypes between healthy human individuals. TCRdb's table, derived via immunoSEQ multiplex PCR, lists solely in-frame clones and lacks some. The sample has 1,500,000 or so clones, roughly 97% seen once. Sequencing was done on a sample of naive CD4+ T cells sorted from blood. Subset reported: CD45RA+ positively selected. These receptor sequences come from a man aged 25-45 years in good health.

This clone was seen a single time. CDR3 sequence (DNA): TGTGCCAGCAGTGATGGCCAGAGTCCGAATGAAAAACTGTTTTTT. This gives the protein CASSDGQSPNEKLFF. The chain carries TRBV2 and TRBJ1-4; D gene unclear. This CDR3 is 15 amino acids long. V was pared by 3 bases and J by 5 bases, with 13 bases between. Per the germline V gene, CDR1 is SNHLY and CDR2 is FYNNEI. The whole variable domain, filled in from reference TRBV2 and TRBJ1-4, reads EPEVTQTPSHQVTQMGQEVILRCVPISNHLYFYWYRQILGQKVEFLVSFYNNEISEKSEIFDDQFSVERPDGSNFTLKIRSTKLEDSAMYFCASSDGQSPNEKLFFGSGTQLSVL.

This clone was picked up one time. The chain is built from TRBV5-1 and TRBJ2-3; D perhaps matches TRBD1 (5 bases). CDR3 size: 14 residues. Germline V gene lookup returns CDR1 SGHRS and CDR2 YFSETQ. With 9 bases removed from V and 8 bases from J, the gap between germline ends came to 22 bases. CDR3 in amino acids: CATTNQTGVGTQYF. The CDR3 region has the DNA TGCGCCACCACGAACCAAACAGGAGTTGGTACGCAGTATTTT.

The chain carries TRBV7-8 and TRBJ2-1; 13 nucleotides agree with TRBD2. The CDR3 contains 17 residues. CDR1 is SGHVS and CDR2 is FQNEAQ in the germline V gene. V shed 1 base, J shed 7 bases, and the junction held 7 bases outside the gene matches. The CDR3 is CASSLGIGLAGVNEQFF. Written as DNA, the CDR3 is TGTGCCAGCAGCTTAGGAATCGGACTAGCGGGAGTGAATGAGCAGTTCTTC.

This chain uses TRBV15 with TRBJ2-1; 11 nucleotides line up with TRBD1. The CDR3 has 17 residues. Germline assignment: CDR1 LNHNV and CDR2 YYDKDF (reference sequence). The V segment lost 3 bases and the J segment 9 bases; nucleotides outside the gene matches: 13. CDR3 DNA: TGTGCCACCAGCAGTTTTAACCTTGGACAGGGGGCCGGTGAGCAGTTCTTC. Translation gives CATSSFNLGQGAGEQFF.

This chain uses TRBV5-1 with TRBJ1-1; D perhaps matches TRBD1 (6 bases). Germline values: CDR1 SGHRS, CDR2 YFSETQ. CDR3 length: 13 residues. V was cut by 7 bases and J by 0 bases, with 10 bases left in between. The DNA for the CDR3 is TGCGCCAGCCACGGACAGCTGAACACTGAAGCTTTCTTT. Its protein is CASHGQLNTEAFF.

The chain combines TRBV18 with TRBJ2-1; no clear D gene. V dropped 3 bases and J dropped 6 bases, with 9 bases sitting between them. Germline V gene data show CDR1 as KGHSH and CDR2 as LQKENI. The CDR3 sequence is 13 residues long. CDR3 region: CASSPDRTNEQFF. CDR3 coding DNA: TGTGCCAGCTCACCGGACCGGACCAATGAGCAGTTCTTC. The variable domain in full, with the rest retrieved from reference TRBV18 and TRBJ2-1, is NAGVMQNPRHLVRRRGQEARLRCSPMKGHSHVYWYRQLPEEGLKFMVYLQKENIIDESGMPKERFSAEFPKEGPSILRIQQVVRGDSAAYFCASSPDRTNEQFFGPGTRLTVL.

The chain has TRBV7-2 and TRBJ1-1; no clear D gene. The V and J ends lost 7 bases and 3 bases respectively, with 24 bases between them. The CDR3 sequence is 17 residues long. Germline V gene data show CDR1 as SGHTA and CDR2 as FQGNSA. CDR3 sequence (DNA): TGTGCCAGCACCCGAAGGAGGGCGTCGGCGGAGGACACTGAAGCTTTCTTT. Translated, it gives CASTRRRASAEDTEAFF.

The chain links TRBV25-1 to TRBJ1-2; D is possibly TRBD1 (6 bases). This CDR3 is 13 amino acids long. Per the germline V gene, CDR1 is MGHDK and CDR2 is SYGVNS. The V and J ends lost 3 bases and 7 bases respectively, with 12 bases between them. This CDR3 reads CASSDPGQRGYTF. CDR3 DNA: TGTGCCAGCAGTGACCCCGGACAGCGTGGCTACACCTTC.

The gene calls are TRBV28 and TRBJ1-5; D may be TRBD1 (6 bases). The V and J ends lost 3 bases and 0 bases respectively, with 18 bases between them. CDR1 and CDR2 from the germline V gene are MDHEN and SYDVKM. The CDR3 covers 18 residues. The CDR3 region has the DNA TGTGCCAGCAGTTTGGTCAGTCTAGGGACATATAGCAATCAGCCCCAGCATTTT. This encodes CASSLVSLGTYSNQPQHF.

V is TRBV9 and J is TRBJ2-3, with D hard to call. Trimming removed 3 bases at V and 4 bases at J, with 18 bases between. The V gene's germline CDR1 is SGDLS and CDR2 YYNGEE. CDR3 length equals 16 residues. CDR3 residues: CASSARGGFDPDTQYF. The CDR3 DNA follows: TGTGCCAGCAGCGCCCGTGGCGGTTTCGACCCAGATACGCAGTATTTT.

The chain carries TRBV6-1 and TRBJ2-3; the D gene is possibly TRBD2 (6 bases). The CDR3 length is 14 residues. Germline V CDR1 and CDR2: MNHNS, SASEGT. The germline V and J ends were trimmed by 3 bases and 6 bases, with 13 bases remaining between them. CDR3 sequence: CASSEALGGDTQYF. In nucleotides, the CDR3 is TGTGCCAGCAGTGAGGCCCTTGGGGGGGATACGCAGTATTTT.

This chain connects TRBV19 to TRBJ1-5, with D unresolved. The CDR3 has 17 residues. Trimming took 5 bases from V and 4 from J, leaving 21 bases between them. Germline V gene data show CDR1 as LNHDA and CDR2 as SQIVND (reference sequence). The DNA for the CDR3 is TGTGCCAGTAGTTCCTCCGCCCTGAGCGGGGTTAATCAGCCCCAGCATTTT. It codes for CASSSSALSGVNQPQHF.

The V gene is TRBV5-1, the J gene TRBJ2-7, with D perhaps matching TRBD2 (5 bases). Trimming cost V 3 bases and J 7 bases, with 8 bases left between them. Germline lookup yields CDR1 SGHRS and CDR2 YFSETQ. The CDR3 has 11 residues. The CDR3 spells CASSWETEQYF. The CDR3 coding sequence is TGCGCCAGCAGCTGGGAGACGGAGCAGTACTTC.

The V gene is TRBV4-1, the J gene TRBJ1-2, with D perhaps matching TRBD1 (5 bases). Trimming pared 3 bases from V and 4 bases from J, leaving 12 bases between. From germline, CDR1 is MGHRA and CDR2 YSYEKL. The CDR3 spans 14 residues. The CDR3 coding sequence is TGCGCCAGCAGCCACCCTCTGGACATCTATGGCTACACCTTC. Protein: CASSHPLDIYGYTF.

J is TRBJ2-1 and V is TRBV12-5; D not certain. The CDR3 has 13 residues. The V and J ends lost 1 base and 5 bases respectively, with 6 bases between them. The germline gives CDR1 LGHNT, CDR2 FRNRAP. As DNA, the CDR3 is TGTGCTAGTGGTTTGGGCAGAAACAATGAGCAGTTCTTC. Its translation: CASGLGRNNEQFF. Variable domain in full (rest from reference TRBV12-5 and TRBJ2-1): DARVTQTPRHKVTEMGQEVTMRCQPILGHNTVFWYRQTMMQGLELLAYFRNRAPLDDSGMPKDRFSAEMPDATLATLKIQPSEPRDSAVYFCASGLGRNNEQFFGPGTRLTVL.

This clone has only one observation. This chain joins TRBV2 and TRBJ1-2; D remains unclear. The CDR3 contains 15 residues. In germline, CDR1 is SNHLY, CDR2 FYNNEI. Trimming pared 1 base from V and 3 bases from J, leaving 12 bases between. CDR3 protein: CASSEGLPGYYGYTF. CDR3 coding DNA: TGTGCCAGCAGTGAAGGACTCCCCGGGTACTATGGCTACACCTTC. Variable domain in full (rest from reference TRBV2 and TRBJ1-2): EPEVTQTPSHQVTQMGQEVILRCVPISNHLYFYWYRQILGQKVEFLVSFYNNEISEKSEIFDDQFSVERPDGSNFTLKIRSTKLEDSAMYFCASSEGLPGYYGYTFGSGTRLTVV.